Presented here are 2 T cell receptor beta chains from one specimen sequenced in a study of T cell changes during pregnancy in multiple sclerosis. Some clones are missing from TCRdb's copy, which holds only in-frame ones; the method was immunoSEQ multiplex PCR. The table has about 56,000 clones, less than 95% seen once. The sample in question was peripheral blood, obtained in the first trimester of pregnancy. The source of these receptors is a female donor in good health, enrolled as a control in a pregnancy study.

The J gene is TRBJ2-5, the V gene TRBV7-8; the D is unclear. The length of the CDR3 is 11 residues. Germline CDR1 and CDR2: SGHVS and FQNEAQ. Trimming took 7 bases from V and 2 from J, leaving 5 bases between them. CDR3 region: CASTLQETQYF. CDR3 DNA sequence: TGTGCCAGCACCCTTCAAGAGACCCAGTACTTC. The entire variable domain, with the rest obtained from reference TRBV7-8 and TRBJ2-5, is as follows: GAGVSQSPRYKVAKRGQDVALRCDPISGHVSLFWYQQALGQGPEFLTYFQNEAQLDKSGLPSDRFFAERPEGSVSTLKIQRTQQEDSAVYLCASTLQETQYFGPGTRLLVL.

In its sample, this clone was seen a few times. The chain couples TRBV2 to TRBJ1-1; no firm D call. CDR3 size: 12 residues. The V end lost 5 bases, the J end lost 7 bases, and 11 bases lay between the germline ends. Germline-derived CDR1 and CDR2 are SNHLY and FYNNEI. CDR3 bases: TGTGCCAGCAGTTTCATCGGGGATGAAGCTTTCTTT. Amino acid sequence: CASSFIGDEAFF. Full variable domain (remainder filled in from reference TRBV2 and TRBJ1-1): EPEVTQTPSHQVTQMGQEVILRCVPISNHLYFYWYRQILGQKVEFLVSFYNNEISEKSEIFDDQFSVERPDGSNFTLKIRSTKLEDSAMYFCASSFIGDEAFFGQGTRLTVV.